The rows below give T cell receptor beta chains drawn from one sample of a study of blood T cells in healthy people across ages. Using its own MiXCR run on the 5' RACE reads, TCRdb lists one record per CDR3 protein. Among 1.2 million to 1.5 million distinct CDR3 sequences, around 55% were seen once, and the ten largest hold 6.5% to 8.5%. The specimen was blood. The receptors shown here come from a man younger than 35 in good health. Each CDR3 is given with its conserved first and last residue. Fields, in order: J gene, clone size, D gene, V gene, CDR3 DNA, CDR3 protein. A D gene is named only where the DNA matches it firmly. Not all rows give a size; the values are once, few, many and, for expanded clones, a class.

TRBJ2-3	few	TRBD2	TRBV6-2/TRBV6-3	TGTGCCAGCAGTACGCCAGCGGGGAACACAGATACGCAGTATTTT	CASSTPAGNTDTQYF
TRBJ2-5	NA	NA	TRBV27	TGTGCCAGCAGTTTGAGGCGTTTCGGCGACTGGGGTCAAGAGACCCAGTACTTC	CASSLRRFGDWGQETQYF
TRBJ1-2	once	NA	TRBV30	TGTGCCTGGAGTGGTGGTGGGAATGGCTACACCTTC	CAWSGGGNGYTF
TRBJ1-3	NA	NA	TRBV14	TGTGCCAGCAGCCCACATGGCCCGCGCGGTGCCATATATTTT	CASSPHGPRGAIYF
TRBJ1-6	NA	NA	TRBV4-2	TGTGCCAGCAGCCATGGTAGACAGATGAATTCACCCCTCCACTTT	CASSHGRQMNSPLHF
TRBJ1-1	few	NA	TRBV5-6	TGTGCCAGCAGCTTCATTGGGGCAGGCAACACTGAAGCTTTCTTT	CASSFIGAGNTEAFF
TRBJ2-1	NA	NA	TRBV7-2	TGTGCCAGCAGCTTAAAGAACTCCATACACGCTTCCTACAATGAGCAGTTCTTC	CASSLKNSIHASYNEQFF
TRBJ1-2	NA	NA	TRBV24-1	TGTGCCACCAGTGATCGGAGGACAAGCTATGGCTACACCTTC	CATSDRRTSYGYTF
TRBJ2-3	NA	NA	TRBV7-8	TGTGCCAGCAGCTTAGCGCTAGGGCGGAAAGACCTCACAGATACGCAGTATTTT	CASSLALGRKDLTDTQYF
TRBJ2-5	NA	TRBD2	TRBV7-9	TGTGCCAGCGGGACTAGCGGGCCCCAAGGGACCCAGTACTTC	CASGTSGPQGTQYF
TRBJ2-7	NA	TRBD2	TRBV12-3/TRBV12-4	TGTGCCAGCAGTACCCCCGAACTTACGACTAGCTTCCACGAGCAGTACTTC	CASSTPELTTSFHEQYF
TRBJ2-7	NA	TRBD1	TRBV3-1	TGTGCCAGCAGCAAGGGACAGGGGACAGACGAGCAGTACTTC	CASSKGQGTDEQYF
TRBJ1-2	NA	NA	TRBV27	TGTGCCAGCAGCCTACAGGGATCGAGAAACTATGGCTACACCTTC	CASSLQGSRNYGYTF
TRBJ2-7	NA	TRBD2	TRBV20-1	TGCAGTGCTCGCCCTTGGGAGCGGGGGGGCTCGTCCTACGAGCAGTACTTC	CSARPWERGGSSYEQYF
TRBJ2-3	few	TRBD2	TRBV2	TGTGCCAGCAGTGCCGGACTAGCGGATACAGATACGCAGTATTTT	CASSAGLADTDTQYF
TRBJ1-5	NA	TRBD1	TRBV29-1	TGCAGCGTCACGGACAGGGGAGGCAATCAGCCCCAGCATTTT	CSVTDRGGNQPQHF
TRBJ2-1	few	TRBD2	TRBV29-1	TGCAGCGTACTAGCGGGAGGGAACTCCTACAATGAGCAGTTCTTC	CSVLAGGNSYNEQFF
TRBJ1-6	NA	TRBD1	TRBV14	TGTGCCAGCAGACAGACAGGGGGCGATTCACCCCTCCACTTT	CASRQTGGDSPLHF
TRBJ1-6	NA	NA	TRBV6-5	TGTGCCAGCAGTTACTCGACAGGTTATAATTCACCCCTCCACTTT	CASSYSTGYNSPLHF
TRBJ2-5	NA	NA	TRBV7-9	TGTGCCAGCAGCTTAGGGGCAGATGAGCAGTACTTC	CASSLGADEQYF
TRBJ1-4	NA	NA	TRBV4-1	TGCGCCAGCAGCCAGCTTCCGGGCCAAACCGAAAAACTGTTTTTT	CASSQLPGQTEKLFF
TRBJ2-5	NA	NA	TRBV10-3	TGTGCCATCAGCGACACTATGCAAGAGACCCAGTACTTC	CAISDTMQETQYF
TRBJ1-2	once	NA	TRBV6-5	TGTGCCAGCAGCCTCACGCGTATCTATGGCTACACCTTC	CASSLTRIYGYTF
TRBJ2-3	NA	TRBD2	TRBV4-3	TGCGCCAGCAGCCAAGACCGATCGACTAGCGGGACACCGGGTACGCAGTATTTT	CASSQDRSTSGTPGTQYF
TRBJ2-1	once	NA	TRBV9	TGTGCCAGCGGGGGTCCGGGGAATGAGCAGTTCTTC	CASGGPGNEQFF
TRBJ1-1	few	NA	TRBV9	TGTGCCAGCAGCTTCTATTTGGTGAACACTGAAGCTTTCTTT	CASSFYLVNTEAFF
TRBJ2-3	NA	NA	TRBV29-1	TGCAGCGTTGGCCCGAGAGATACGCAGTATTTT	CSVGPRDTQYF
TRBJ2-7	few	NA	TRBV5-1	TGCGCCAGCAGCTTGGAGAACCTGAACGAGCAGTACTTC	CASSLENLNEQYF
TRBJ2-3	NA	NA	TRBV9	TGTGCCAGCAGCGTAGAGGGGATCTATTATACAGATACGCAGTATTTT	CASSVEGIYYTDTQYF
TRBJ1-2	NA	TRBD1	TRBV24-1	TGTGCCACCAGTGAGGGACAGGGGGGCTACACCTTC	CATSEGQGGYTF
TRBJ2-2	NA	NA	TRBV29-1	TGCAGCGTACATGGAACGGTGGGCGGGGAGCTGTTTTTT	CSVHGTVGGELFF
TRBJ2-3	NA	TRBD2	TRBV20-1	TGCAGTGCTAGAGCAGCGGGAGGGGGAGATACGCAGTATTTT	CSARAAGGGDTQYF
TRBJ1-2	NA	TRBD1	TRBV2	TGTGCCAGCGAGACAGGGGGCTATGGCTACACCTTC	CASETGGYGYTF
TRBJ2-3	NA	NA	TRBV12-3/TRBV12-4	TGTGCCAGCAGTTTATTTGGCCCGGGTACAGATACGCAGTATTTT	CASSLFGPGTDTQYF
TRBJ2-3	few	NA	TRBV24-1	TGTGCCACCGGACAGTACACAGATACGCAGTATTTT	CATGQYTDTQYF
TRBJ2-2	NA	NA	TRBV28	TGTGCCAGCGGCCAGGGGTTTTCCACCGGGGAGCTGTTTTTT	CASGQGFSTGELFF
TRBJ2-7	NA	NA	TRBV29-1	TGCAGCGTTCTGTGGGGCTACGAGCAGTACTTC	CSVLWGYEQYF
TRBJ2-1	few	NA	TRBV29-1	TGCAGCGTTGAAGGGCAGGGGTATGAGCAGTTCTTC	CSVEGQGYEQFF
TRBJ2-2	NA	NA	TRBV5-1	TGCGCCAGCAGCTCAGGTCGGGGTAACACCGGGGAGCTGTTTTTT	CASSSGRGNTGELFF
TRBJ2-7	NA	TRBD1	TRBV12-3/TRBV12-4	TGTGCCAGCAGTTTTGGAGCAGGGGGCAGGCACGAGCAGTACTTC	CASSFGAGGRHEQYF
TRBJ2-3	few	TRBD1	TRBV4-3	TGCGCCAGCAGCCAAGTCCCTACAGGGGGCGGCACAGATACGCAGTATTTT	CASSQVPTGGGTDTQYF
TRBJ2-1	NA	NA	TRBV5-6	TGTGCCAGCAGCTCCGGGGGTAATTGGTTCTTC	CASSSGGNWFF
TRBJ1-5	few	TRBD1	TRBV4-1	TGCGCCAGCAGCCCCGGACAGGGAATTCAGCCCCAGCATTTT	CASSPGQGIQPQHF
TRBJ2-2	NA	TRBD2	TRBV5-1	TGCGCCAGCAGCTTCCCCGGGGGGATGAACACCGGGGAGCTGTTTTTT	CASSFPGGMNTGELFF